What follows is one T cell receptor (beta chain) and its context. Deep-level sequencing, detecting one cell in 200,000, covered ex vivo memory CD4+. Measured with immunoSEQ multiplex PCR; TCRdb has only the in-frame clones, and not every one. The sample holds about 29,000 clones, almost 85% seen once. Memory CD4+ T cells were sorted as all CD4+ cells except CD45RA+CCR7+CD95- naive cells, over 95% pure. Healthy donor blood came from Swiss blood donation centers. CD4+ T cells and monocytes were enriched with CD4 and CD14 microbeads. Sorted cells lacked CD8+, CD14+, CD16+, CD56+, CD19+ and CD25-bright cells. Germline V CDR1 and CDR2: KGHSH, LQKENI. Deletions cut 5 bases from V and 1 base from J, with 9 bases between. The CDR3 covers 13 residues. The data were obtained in a study of human CD4 T cells and Enterobacteriaceae.

The TCR originated in a human donor in good health. The chain employs TRBV18 and TRBJ2-7, with D possibly being TRBD1 (5 bases). Specimen: memory CD4+ T cells from blood. CDR3 coding DNA: TGTGCCAGCTCATCGCAGGGTTCCTACGAGCAGTACTTC. It is translated as CASSSQGSYEQYF.